Shown below are 10 T cell receptor beta chains from a single sample sequenced in a study of CD8+ T cells in alopecia areata. The treatment here: oral pan-JAK inhibitor, 5-10 mg twice daily. cDNA serving as the sequencing template came from extracted, reverse transcribed RNA. Assay used: immunoSEQ multiplex PCR; TCRdb lists only in-frame clones, some missing. The profile shows some 180,000 clones, 51% of them singletons. The sample here was CD8+ T cells sorted from blood, taken at approximately week 52, from a patient treated with tofacitinib. These receptor sequences come from a human donor with alopecia areata.

The sample holds a few counts of this clone. V and J are TRBV4-1 and TRBJ1-1; D call uncertain. The CDR3 extends over 13 amino acids. CDR1 MGHRA and CDR2 YSYEKL come from the germline V gene. Trimming cost V 0 bases and J 10 bases, with 12 bases left between them. CDR3 DNA sequence: TGCGCCAGCAGCCAAGAGGCAAAGGTTGGAGCTTTCTTT. This sequence encodes CASSQEAKVGAFF.

The chain combines TRBV14 with TRBJ2-5, with D hard to call. CDR1 is SGHDN, CDR2 FVKESK, per germline. V dropped 6 bases and J dropped 2 bases, with 16 bases sitting between them. This CDR3 spans 15 amino acids. DNA of the CDR3: TGTGCCAGCAGAGCACCGGGCAGGCAACAAGAGACCCAGTACTTC. Translating gives CASRAPGRQQETQYF.

This clone was picked up a small number of times. The V call is TRBV13, the J call TRBJ2-7; 8 bases align to TRBD1. Germline V gives CDR1 PRHDT, CDR2 FYEKMQ (reference sequence). The CDR3 runs 14 residues. The V gene end was trimmed by 0 bases and the J gene end by 4 bases; junction bases not matched to a gene: 2. The CDR3 is CASSLGQGVYEQYF. As DNA, the CDR3 is TGTGCCAGCAGCTTAGGACAGGGGGTATACGAGCAGTACTTC.

This clone was counted only a few times. The chain carries TRBV20-1 and TRBJ1-2, with D tentatively TRBD1 (5 bases). V lost 4 bases to trimming and J lost 4 bases, with 7 bases between them. The CDR3 runs 11 residues. Germline-derived CDR1 and CDR2 are DFQATT and SNEGSKA (reference sequence). CDR3 nucleotides: TGCAGTGCTATAGGGACCTATGGCTACACCTTC. Its translation: CSAIGTYGYTF.

This clone occurred a few times. This chain connects TRBV5-6 to TRBJ2-7, with D uncertain. Trimming removed 0 bases from V and 3 bases from J, with 7 bases in between. CDR3 length: 13 amino acids. From germline, CDR1 is SGHDT and CDR2 YYEEEE. CDR3 protein: CASSLGSLYEQYF. Here the CDR3 DNA reads TGTGCCAGCAGCTTGGGGAGTCTCTACGAGCAGTACTTC.

This clone was counted only a few times. The chain is built from TRBV29-1 and TRBJ1-4, with a possible D match to TRBD1 (5 bases). V dropped 7 bases and J dropped 7 bases, with 10 bases sitting between them. CDR3 length: 11 amino acids. CDR1 is SQVTM and CDR2 is ANQGSEA in the germline V gene. The CDR3 spells CSAQGSEKLFF. CDR3 DNA sequence: TGCAGCGCCCAGGGAAGTGAAAAACTGTTTTTT.

This clone has only a few counts. Additional DNA sequences in this sample encode the identical CDR3. The CDR3 nucleotides read TGCAGCGCCGAGGGGGAGACCCAGTACTTC. Translating gives CSAEGETQYF. The chain uses TRBV29-1 and TRBJ2-5, with D perhaps given as TRBD1 or TRBD2 (5 bases each). The germline V and J ends were trimmed by 7 bases and 5 bases, with 8 bases remaining between them. The germline V gene encodes CDR1 SQVTM and CDR2 ANQGSEA. The CDR3 has 10 residues.

This clone was seen just once. The CDR3 loop reads CASSEEEEGIGSGYTF. As DNA, the CDR3 is TGTGCCAGCAGTGAAGAGGAAGAGGGAATAGGTAGCGGCTACACCTTC. The chain couples TRBV2 to TRBJ1-2; D is undetermined. V gave up 1 base and J gave up 8 bases, with 20 bases separating them. CDR3 length equals 16 residues. Germline loops: CDR1 SNHLY, CDR2 FYNNEI. Full variable domain (missing parts from reference TRBV2 and TRBJ1-2): EPEVTQTPSHQVTQMGQEVILRCVPISNHLYFYWYRQILGQKVEFLVSFYNNEISEKSEIFDDQFSVERPDGSNFTLKIRSTKLEDSAMYFCASSEEEEGIGSGYTFGSGTRLTVV.

This clone was observed a single time. V and J are TRBV9 and TRBJ2-3; the D is unclear. The germline gives CDR1 SGDLS, CDR2 YYNGEE. The CDR3 runs to 12 residues. Deletions cut 4 bases from V and 5 bases from J, with 8 bases between. The CDR3 loop reads CASSPRGDTQYF. CDR3 in DNA: TGTGCCAGCAGCCCACGCGGAGATACGCAGTATTTT.

As concerns this clone: Other DNA sequences in the same sample also yield this CDR3. The chain joins TRBV29-1 to TRBJ1-2; D gene unclear. The CDR3 contains 11 residues. Between the trimmed V and J ends, which lost 2 bases and 5 bases, there was a span of 6 bases. CDR1 and CDR2 (germline): SQVTM, ANQGSEA. CDR3 in amino acids: CSVERRYGYTF. CDR3 bases: TGCAGCGTTGAAAGGCGGTATGGCTACACCTTC.